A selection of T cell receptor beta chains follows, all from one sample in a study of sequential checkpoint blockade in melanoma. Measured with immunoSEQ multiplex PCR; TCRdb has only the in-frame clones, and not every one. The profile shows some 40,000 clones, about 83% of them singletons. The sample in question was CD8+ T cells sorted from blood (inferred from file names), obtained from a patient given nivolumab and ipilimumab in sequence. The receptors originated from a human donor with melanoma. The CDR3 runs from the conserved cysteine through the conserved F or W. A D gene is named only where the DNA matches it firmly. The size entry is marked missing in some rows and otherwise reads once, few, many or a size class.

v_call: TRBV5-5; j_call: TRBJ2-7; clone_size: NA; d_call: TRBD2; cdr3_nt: TGTGCCAGCAGCTTGGAACGGACTAGCTCCTACGAGCAGTACTTC; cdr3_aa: CASSLERTSSYEQYF
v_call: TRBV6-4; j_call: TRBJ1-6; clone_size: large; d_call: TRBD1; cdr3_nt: TGTGCCAGCGGGACAGGGGATAATTCACCCCTCCACTTT; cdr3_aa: CASGTGDNSPLHF
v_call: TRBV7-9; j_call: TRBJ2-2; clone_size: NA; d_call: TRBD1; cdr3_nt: TGTGCCAGCAATCCAGGGGAGACAGGGCAGGGCGGGGAGCTGTTTTTT; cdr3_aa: CASNPGETGQGGELFF
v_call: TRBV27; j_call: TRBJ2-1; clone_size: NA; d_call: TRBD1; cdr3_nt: TGTGCCAGCAAATGGGACAGCGAATTCAATGAGCAGTTCTTC; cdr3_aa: CASKWDSEFNEQFF
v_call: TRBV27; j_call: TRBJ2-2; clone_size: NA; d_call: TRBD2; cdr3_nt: TGTGCCAGCAGTCGAGCCTCCCTTGGACTAGCGGGAGGGCCAGGCACCGGGGAGCTGTTTTTT; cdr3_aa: CASSRASLGLAGGPGTGELFF
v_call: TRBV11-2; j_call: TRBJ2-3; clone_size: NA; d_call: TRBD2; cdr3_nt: TGTGCCAGCACCCCCGGGGGTCGGCGGGAGAGGGCCGATACGCAGTATTTT; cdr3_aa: CASTPGGRRERADTQYF
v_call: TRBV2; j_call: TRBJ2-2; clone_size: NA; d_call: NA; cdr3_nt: TGTGCCAGCAGTGAACGCCAGGGAAACACCGGGGAGCTGTTTTTT; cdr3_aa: CASSERQGNTGELFF
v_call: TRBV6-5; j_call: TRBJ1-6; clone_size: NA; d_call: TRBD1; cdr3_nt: TGTGCCAGCGGAGAGACCCGAGGGGGCCATTCACCCCTCCACTTT; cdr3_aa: CASGETRGGHSPLHF
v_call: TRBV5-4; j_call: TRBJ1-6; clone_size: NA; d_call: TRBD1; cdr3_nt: TGTGCCAGCAGCTCACCGGACAGGGGTAATTCACCCCTCCACTTT; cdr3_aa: CASSSPDRGNSPLHF
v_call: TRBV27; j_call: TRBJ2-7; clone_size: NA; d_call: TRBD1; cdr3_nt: TGTGCCAGCAGCCCCGGGACAGGGGGTTACGAGCAGTACTTC; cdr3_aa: CASSPGTGGYEQYF
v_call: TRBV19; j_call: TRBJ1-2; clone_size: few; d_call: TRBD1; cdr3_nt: TGTGCCAGTATCCGAACAGGGGACTATGGCTACACCTTC; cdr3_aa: CASIRTGDYGYTF
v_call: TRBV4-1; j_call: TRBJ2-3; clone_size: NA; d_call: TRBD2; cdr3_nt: TGCGCCAGCAGCCAGTATACCGGGACTAGCGGCACAGATACGCAGTATTTT; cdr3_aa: CASSQYTGTSGTDTQYF
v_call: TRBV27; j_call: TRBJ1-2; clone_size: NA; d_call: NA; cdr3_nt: TGTGCCAGCACCGACCCGCGGTTTCATGGCTACACCTTC; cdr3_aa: CASTDPRFHGYTF
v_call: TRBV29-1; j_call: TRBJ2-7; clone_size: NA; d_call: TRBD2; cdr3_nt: TGCAGCGTGCCGGGGAGGGGCCTTTACGAGCAGTACTTC; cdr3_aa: CSVPGRGLYEQYF
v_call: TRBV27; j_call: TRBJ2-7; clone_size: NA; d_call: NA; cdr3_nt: TGTGCCAGCAGTTTGGGACACACCTACGAGCAGTACTTC; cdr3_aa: CASSLGHTYEQYF
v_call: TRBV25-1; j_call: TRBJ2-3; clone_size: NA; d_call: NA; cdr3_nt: TGTGCCAGCAGTGAAAATCGAGCGGAGACGCAGTATTTT; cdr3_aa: CASSENRAETQYF
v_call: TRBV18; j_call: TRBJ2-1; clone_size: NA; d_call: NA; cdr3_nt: TGTGCCAGCTCACCTGCCGGGTCCTATAACAATGAGCAGTTCTTC; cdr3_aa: CASSPAGSYNNEQFF
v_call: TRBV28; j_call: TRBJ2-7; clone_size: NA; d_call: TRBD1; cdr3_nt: TGTGCCACGGCGGGACAGGGGCCCTACGAGCAGTACTTC; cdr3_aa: CATAGQGPYEQYF
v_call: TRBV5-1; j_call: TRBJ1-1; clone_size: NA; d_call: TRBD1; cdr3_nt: TGCGCCAGCAGCTTCGAAGGGGGCTTCAGTACTGAAGCTTTCTTT; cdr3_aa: CASSFEGGFSTEAFF
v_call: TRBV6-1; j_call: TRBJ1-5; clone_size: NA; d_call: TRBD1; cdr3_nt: TGTGCCAGCAGTGGACAGGGAGAGGAGCCCCAGCATTTT; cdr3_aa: CASSGQGEEPQHF
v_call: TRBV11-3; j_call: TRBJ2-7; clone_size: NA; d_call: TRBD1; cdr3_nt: TGTGCCAGCAGCCATCGGGACAGCACCTACGAGCAGTACTTC; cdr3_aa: CASSHRDSTYEQYF
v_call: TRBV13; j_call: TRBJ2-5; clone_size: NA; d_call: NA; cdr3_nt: TGTGCCAGCAGCTTGAGGGCGACGGAGACCCAGTACTTC; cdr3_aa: CASSLRATETQYF
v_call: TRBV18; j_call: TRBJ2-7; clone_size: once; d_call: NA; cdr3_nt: TGTGCCAGCTCACCCGAGGTTGTCTACGAGCAGTACTTC; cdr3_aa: CASSPEVVYEQYF
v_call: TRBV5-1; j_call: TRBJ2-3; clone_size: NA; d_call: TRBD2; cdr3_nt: TGCGCCAGCAGCTTGGATAGCGGGAGCACAGATACGCAGTATTTT; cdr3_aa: CASSLDSGSTDTQYF
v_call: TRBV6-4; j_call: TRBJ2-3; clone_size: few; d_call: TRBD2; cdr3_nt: TGTGCCAGCAGTGACTCGGCGGGGGGGCTACCGGATACGCAGTATTTT; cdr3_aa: CASSDSAGGLPDTQYF
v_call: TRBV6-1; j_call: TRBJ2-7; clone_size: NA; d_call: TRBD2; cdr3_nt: TGTGCCAGCAGTGAAGAAGCGGGAGGGCCTAACGAGCAGTACTTC; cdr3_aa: CASSEEAGGPNEQYF
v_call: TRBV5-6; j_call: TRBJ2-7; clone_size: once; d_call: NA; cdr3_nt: TGTGCCAGCAGCTTGGCAGGGAACGAGCAGTACTTC; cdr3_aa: CASSLAGNEQYF
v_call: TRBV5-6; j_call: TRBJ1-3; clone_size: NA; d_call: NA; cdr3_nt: TGTGCCAGCAGCTTGCCCACCGGACTGAGCTCTGGAAACACCATATATTTT; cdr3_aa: CASSLPTGLSSGNTIYF
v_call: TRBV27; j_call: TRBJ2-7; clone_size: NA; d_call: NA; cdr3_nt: TGTGCCAGCAGTTTACGCGGCCCCTACGAGCAGTACTTC; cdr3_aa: CASSLRGPYEQYF
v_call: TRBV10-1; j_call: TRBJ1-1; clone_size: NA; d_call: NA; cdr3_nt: TGCGCCAGCAGTCGGGGGATGAACACTGAAGCTTTCTTT; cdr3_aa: CASSRGMNTEAFF
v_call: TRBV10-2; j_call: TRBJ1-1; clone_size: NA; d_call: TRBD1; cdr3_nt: TGCGCCAGCGGCAATACAGGGGGCACTGAAGCTTTCTTT; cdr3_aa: CASGNTGGTEAFF
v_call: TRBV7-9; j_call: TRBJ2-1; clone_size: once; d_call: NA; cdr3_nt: TGTGCCAGCTCAGGCGGGGCGTACAATGAGCAGTTCTTC; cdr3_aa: CASSGGAYNEQFF
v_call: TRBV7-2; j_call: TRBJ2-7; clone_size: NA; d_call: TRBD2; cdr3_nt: TGTGCCAGCAGTGTTCCGGGACTAGCGGGGGGAGCGGGCTACGAGCAGTACTTC; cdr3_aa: CASSVPGLAGGAGYEQYF
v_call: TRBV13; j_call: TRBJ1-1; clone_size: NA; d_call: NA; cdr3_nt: TGTGCCAGCAGCCCCCGGGGGAACACTGAAGCTTTCTTT; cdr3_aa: CASSPRGNTEAFF
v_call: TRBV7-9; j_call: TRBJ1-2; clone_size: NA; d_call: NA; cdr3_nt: TGTGCCAGCAGCCCAATGAACTATGGCTACACCTTC; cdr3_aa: CASSPMNYGYTF
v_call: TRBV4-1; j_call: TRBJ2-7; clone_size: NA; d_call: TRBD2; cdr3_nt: TGCGCCAGCAGCCAACTAGCGGGGGGGACCTACGAGCAGTACTTC; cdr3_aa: CASSQLAGGTYEQYF
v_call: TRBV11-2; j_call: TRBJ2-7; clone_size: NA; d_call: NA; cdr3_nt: TGTGCCAGCAGCTTAGTAGACGAGCAGTACTTC; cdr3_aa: CASSLVDEQYF
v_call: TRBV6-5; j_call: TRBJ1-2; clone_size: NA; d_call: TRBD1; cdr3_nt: TGTGCCAGCAGTTCCCCGGGACAGGGGGCTCCTCGAGGCTACACCTTC; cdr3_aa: CASSSPGQGAPRGYTF
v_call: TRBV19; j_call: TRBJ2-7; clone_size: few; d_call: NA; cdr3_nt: TGTGCCAGTAGTCTCGGGTTGGGAGCCTACGAGCAGTACTTC; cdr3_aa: CASSLGLGAYEQYF
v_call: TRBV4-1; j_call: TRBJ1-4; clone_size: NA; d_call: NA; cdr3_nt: TGCGCCAGCAGCCAATTAGGGGGTTCTAATGAAAAACTGTTTTTT; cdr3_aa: CASSQLGGSNEKLFF
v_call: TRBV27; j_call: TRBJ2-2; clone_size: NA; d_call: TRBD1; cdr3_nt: TGTGCCAGCAGTTTATCCCAGGGGGACACCGGGGAGCTGTTTTTT; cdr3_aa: CASSLSQGDTGELFF
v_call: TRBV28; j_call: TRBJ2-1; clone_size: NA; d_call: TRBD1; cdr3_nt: TGTGCCAGCAGTTTACCGGGACAGGGTAGATATGAGCAGTTCTTC; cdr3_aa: CASSLPGQGRYEQFF
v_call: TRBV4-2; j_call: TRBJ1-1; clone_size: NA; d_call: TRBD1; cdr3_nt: TGTGCCAGCAGCCAAGGGACAGGGGGGACGAACACTGAAGCTTTCTTT; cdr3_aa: CASSQGTGGTNTEAFF
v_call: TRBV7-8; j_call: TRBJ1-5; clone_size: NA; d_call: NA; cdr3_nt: TGTGCCAGCAGCTTACCCCCGGCGGGACTCATTAATCAGCCCCAGCATTTT; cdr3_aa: CASSLPPAGLINQPQHF
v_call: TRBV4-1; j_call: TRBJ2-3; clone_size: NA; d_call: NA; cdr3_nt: TGCGCCAGCAGCCAAGAACGGCTAGTTGGCGATACGCAGTATTTT; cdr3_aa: CASSQERLVGDTQYF
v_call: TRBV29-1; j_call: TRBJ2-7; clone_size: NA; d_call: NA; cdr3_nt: TGCAGCGTTGTCGAGGGTAGAGGCTACGAGCAGTACTTC; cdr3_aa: CSVVEGRGYEQYF
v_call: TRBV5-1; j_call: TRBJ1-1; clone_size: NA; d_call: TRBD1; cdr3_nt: TGCGCCAGCAGCCTGGGACAGGCGAACACTGAAGCTTTCTTT; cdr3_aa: CASSLGQANTEAFF
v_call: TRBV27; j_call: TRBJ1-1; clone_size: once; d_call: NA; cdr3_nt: TGTGCCAGCAAGAGGTCAGGGAGGGACACTGAAGCTTTCTTT; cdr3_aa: CASKRSGRDTEAFF
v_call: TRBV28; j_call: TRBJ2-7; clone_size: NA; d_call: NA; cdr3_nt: TGTGCCAGCAGTTTATGGGGCAGGGACTACGAGCAGTACTTC; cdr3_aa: CASSLWGRDYEQYF
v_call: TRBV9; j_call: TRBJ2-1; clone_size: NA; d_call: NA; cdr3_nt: TGTGCCAGCAGCGTAGGCGGCCTCGGGGAGGAGCAGTTCTTC; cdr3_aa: CASSVGGLGEEQFF
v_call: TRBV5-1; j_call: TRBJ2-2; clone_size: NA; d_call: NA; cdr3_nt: TGCGCCAGCAACCGGCAGGGGAACACCGGGGAGCTGTTTTTT; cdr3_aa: CASNRQGNTGELFF
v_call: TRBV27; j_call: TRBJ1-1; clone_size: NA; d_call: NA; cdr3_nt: TGTGCCAGCAGTTCCCTGGGGGCGAACACTGAAGCTTTCTTT; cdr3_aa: CASSSLGANTEAFF
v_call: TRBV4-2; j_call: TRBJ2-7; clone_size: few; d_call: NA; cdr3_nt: TGTGCCAGCAGCCAAGATGTGGAGGCCCCGAGCGGCTACGAGCAGTACTTC; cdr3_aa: CASSQDVEAPSGYEQYF
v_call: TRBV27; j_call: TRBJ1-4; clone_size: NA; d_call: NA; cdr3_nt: TGTGCCAGCAGTACCAGCCAGGGGAATGAAAAACTGTTTTTT; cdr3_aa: CASSTSQGNEKLFF
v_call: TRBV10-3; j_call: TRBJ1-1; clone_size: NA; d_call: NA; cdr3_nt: TGTGCCATCACCGGAGACAGGTCTGAAGCTTTCTTT; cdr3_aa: CAITGDRSEAFF
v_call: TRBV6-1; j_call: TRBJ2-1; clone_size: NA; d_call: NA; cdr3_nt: TGTGCCAGCAGTGGATACAGTAGCTCCTACAATGAGCAGTTCTTC; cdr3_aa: CASSGYSSSYNEQFF
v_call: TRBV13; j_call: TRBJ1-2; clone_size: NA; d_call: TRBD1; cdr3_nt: TGTGCCAGCAGCTTAGGGACAGGGCGTGGGGACTATGGCTACACCTTC; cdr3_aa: CASSLGTGRGDYGYTF